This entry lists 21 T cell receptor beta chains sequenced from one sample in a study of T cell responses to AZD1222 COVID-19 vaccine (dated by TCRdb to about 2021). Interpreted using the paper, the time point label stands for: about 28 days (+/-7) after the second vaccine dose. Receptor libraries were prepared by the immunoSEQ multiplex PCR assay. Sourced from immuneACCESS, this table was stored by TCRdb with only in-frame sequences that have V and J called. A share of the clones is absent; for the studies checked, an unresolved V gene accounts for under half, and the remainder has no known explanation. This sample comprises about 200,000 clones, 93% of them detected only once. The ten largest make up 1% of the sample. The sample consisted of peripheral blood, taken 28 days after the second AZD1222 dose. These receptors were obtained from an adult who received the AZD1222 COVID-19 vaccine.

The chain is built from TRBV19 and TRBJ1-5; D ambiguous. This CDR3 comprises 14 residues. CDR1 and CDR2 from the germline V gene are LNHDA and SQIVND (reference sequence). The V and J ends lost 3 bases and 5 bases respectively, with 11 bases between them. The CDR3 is CASSISGFDQPQHF. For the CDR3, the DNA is TGTGCCAGTAGTATCAGCGGGTTTGATCAGCCCCAGCATTTT.

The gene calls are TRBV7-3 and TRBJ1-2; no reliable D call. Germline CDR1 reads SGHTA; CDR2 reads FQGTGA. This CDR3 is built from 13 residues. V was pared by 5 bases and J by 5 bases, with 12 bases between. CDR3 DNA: TGTGCCAGCAGCCCGCTATCGAAGTATGGCTACACCTTC. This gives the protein CASSPLSKYGYTF. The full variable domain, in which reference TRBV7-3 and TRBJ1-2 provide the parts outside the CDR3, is GAGVSQTPSNKVTEKGKYVELRCDPISGHTALYWYRQSLGQGPEFLIYFQGTGAADDSGLPNDRFFAVRPEGSVSTLKIQRTERGDSAVYLCASSPLSKYGYTFGSGTRLTVV.

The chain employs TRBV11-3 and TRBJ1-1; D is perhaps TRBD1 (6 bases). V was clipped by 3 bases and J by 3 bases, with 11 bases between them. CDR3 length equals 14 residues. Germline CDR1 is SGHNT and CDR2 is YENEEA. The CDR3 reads CASSFRGGHTEAFF. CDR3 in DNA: TGTGCCAGCAGCTTCAGAGGGGGGCACACTGAAGCTTTCTTT.

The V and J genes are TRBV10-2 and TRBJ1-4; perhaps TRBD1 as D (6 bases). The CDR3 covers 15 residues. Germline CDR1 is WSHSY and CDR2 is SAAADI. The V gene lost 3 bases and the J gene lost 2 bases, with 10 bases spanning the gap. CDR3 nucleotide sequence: TGCGCCAGCAGTGACCAGGGGCCCACTAATGAAAAACTGTTTTTT. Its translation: CASSDQGPTNEKLFF.

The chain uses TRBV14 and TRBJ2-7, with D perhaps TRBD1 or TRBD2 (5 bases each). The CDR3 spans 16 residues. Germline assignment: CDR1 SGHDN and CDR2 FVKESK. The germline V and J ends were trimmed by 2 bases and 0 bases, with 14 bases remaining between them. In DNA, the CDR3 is TGTGCCAGCAGCCAATTGATAACAGGACTCTCCTACGAGCAGTACTTC. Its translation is CASSQLITGLSYEQYF.

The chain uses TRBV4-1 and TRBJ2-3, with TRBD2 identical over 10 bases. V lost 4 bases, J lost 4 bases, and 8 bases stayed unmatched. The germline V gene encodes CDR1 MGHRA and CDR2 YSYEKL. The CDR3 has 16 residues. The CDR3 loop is CASSPPAGGFSDTQYF. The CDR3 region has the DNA TGCGCCAGCAGCCCCCCAGCGGGGGGGTTCTCAGATACGCAGTATTTT.

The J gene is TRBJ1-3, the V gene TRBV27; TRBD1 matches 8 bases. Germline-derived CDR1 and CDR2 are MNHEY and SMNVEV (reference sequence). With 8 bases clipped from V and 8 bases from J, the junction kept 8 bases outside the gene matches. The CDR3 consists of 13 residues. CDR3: CASAGQGWDTIYF. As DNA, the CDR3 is TGTGCCAGCGCAGGACAGGGCTGGGACACCATATATTTT.

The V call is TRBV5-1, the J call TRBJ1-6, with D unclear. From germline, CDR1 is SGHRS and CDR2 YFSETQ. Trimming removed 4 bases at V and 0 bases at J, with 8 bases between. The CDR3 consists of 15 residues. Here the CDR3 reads CASSPASSYNSPLHF. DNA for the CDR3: TGCGCCAGCAGCCCCGCGAGCTCCTATAATTCACCCCTCCACTTT. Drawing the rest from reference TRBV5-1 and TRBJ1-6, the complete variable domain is KAGVTQTPRYLIKTRGQQVTLSCSPISGHRSVSWYQQTPGQGLQFLFEYFSETQRNKGNFPGRFSGRQFSNSRSEMNVSTLELGDSALYLCASSPASSYNSPLHFGNGTRLTVT.

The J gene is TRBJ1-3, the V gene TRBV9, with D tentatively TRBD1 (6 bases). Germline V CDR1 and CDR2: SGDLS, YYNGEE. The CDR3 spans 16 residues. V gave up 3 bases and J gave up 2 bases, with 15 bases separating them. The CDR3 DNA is TGTGCCAGCAGCGGGGTACAGGGTTGGGCTGGAAACACCATATATTTT. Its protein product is CASSGVQGWAGNTIYF.

The CDR3 is CASRGNIGTPYGYTF. CDR3 in DNA: TGTGCCAGCCGCGGGAATATAGGGACACCCTATGGCTACACCTTC. The genes are TRBV27 and TRBJ1-2; maybe TRBD1 (6 bases). The CDR3 is 15 amino acids. Germline CDR1 reads MNHEY; CDR2 reads SMNVEV (reference sequence). Trimming removed 8 bases from V and 4 bases from J, with 20 bases in between.

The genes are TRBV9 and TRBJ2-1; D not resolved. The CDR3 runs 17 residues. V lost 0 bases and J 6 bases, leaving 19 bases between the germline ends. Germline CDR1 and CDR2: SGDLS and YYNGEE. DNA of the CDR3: TGTGCCAGCAGCGTAGGTATAGCAGGAACCTTGGGCAATGAGCAGTTCTTC. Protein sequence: CASSVGIAGTLGNEQFF.

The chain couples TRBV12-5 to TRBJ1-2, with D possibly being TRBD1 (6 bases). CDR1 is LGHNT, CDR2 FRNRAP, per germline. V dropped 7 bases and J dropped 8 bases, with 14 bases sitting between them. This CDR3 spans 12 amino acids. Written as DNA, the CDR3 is TGTGCTAGTGACTTAGGGGGAGGGGGCTACACCTTC. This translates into CASDLGGGGYTF.

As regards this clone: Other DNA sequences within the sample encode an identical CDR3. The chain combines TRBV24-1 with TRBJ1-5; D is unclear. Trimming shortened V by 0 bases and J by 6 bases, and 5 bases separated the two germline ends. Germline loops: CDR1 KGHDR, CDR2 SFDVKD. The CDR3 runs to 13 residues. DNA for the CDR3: TGTGCCACCAGTGATTTGCGGGGTCAGCCCCAGCATTTT. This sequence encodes CATSDLRGQPQHF.

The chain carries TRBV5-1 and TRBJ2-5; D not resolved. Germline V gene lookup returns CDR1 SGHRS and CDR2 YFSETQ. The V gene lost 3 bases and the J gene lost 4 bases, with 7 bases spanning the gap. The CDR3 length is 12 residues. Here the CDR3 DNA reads TGCGCCAGCAGCTCCAGCTTAGAGACCCAGTACTTC. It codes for CASSSSLETQYF.

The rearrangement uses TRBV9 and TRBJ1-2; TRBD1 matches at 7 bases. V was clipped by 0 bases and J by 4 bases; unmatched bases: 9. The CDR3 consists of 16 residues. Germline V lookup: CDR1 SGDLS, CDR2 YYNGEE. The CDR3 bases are TGTGCCAGCAGCGTAGTGGTGGACAGGTCAGCCTATGGCTACACCTTC. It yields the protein CASSVVVDRSAYGYTF.

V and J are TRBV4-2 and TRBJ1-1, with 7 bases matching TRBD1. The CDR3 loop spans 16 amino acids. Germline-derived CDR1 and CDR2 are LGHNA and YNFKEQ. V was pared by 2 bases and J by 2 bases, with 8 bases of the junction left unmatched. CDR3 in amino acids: CASSQHSGQANTEAFF. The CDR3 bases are TGTGCCAGCAGCCAACACTCCGGACAGGCCAACACTGAAGCTTTCTTT.

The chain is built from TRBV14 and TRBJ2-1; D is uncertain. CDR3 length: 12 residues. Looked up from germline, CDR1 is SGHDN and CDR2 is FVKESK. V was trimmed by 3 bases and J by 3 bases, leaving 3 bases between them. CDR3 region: CASSHIYNEQFF. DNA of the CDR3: TGTGCCAGCAGCCACATCTACAATGAGCAGTTCTTC. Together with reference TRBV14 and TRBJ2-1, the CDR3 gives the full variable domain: EAGVTQFPSHSVIEKGQTVTLRCDPISGHDNLYWYRRVMGKEIKFLLHFVKESKQDESGMPNNRFLAERTGGTYSTLKVQPAELEDSGVYFCASSHIYNEQFFGPGTRLTVL.

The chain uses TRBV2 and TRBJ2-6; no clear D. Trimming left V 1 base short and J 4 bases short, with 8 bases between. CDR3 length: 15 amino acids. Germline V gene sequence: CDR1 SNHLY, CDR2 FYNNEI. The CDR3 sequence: CASSEGASGANVLTF. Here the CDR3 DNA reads TGTGCCAGCAGTGAAGGGGCCTCCGGGGCCAACGTCCTGACTTTC.

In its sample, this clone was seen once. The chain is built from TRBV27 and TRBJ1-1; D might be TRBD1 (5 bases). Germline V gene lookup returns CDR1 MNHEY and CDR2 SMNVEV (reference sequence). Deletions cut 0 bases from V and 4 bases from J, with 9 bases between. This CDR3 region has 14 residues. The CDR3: CASSLSWQGTEAFF. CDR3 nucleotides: TGTGCCAGCAGTTTATCTTGGCAGGGCACTGAAGCTTTCTTT.

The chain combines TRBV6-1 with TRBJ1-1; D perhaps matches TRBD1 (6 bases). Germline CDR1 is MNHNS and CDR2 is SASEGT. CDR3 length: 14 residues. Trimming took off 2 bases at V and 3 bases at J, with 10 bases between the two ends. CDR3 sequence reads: CASSEYPGDTEAFF. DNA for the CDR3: TGTGCCAGCAGTGAATACCCAGGGGACACTGAAGCTTTCTTT.

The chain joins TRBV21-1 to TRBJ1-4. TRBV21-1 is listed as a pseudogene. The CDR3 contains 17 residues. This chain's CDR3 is CASTPWQGRGLNEKLFF. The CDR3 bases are TGTGCCAGCACTCCGTGGCAGGGGCGGGGTCTGAATGAAAAACTGTTTTTT.